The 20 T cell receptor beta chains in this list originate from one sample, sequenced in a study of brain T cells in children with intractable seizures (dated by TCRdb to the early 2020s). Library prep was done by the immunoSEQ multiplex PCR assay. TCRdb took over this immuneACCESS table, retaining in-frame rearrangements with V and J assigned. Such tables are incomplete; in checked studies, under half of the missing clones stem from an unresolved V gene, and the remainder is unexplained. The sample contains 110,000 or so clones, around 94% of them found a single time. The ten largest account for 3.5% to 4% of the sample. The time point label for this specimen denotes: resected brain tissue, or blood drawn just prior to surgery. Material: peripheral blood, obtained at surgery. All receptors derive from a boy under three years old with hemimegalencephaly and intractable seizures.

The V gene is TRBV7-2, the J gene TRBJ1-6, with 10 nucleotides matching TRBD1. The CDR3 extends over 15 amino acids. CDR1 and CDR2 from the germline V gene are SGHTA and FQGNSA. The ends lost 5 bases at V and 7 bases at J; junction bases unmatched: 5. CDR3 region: CASSQGQGYNSPLHF. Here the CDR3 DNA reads TGTGCCAGCAGCCAGGGACAGGGGTACAATTCACCCCTCCACTTT.

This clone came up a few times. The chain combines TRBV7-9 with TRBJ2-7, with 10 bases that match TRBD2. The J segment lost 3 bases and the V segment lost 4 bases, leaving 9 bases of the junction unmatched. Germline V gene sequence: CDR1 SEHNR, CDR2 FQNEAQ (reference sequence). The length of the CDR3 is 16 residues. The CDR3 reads CASSSNSGRTRYEQYF. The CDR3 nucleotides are TGTGCCAGCAGCTCGAATAGCGGGAGGACCCGCTACGAGCAGTACTTC.

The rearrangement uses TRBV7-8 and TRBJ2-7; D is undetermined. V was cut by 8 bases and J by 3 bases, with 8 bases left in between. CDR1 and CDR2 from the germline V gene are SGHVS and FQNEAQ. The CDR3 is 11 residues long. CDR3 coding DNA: TGTGCCAGCGTGGCCCTCTACGAGCAGTACTTC. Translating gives CASVALYEQYF.

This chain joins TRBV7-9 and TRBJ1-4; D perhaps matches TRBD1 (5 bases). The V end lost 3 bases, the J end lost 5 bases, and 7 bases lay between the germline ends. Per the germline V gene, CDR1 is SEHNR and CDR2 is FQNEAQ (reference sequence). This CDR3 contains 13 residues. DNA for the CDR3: TGTGCCAGCAGCTTCCGGGACAATGAAAAACTGTTTTTT. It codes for CASSFRDNEKLFF.

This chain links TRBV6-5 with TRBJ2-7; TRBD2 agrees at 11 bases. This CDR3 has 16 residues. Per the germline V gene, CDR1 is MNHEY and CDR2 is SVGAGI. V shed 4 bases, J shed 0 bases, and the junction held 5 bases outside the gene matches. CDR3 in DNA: TGTGCCAGCAGTTCCCTAGCGGGAGGCTTCTCCTACGAGCAGTACTTC. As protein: CASSSLAGGFSYEQYF.

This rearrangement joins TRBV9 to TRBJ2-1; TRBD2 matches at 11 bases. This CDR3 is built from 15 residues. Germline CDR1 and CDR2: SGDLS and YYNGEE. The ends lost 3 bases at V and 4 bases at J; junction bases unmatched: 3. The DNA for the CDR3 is TGTGCCAGCAGCGCCGGGACTAGCGGATACAATGAGCAGTTCTTC. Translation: CASSAGTSGYNEQFF.

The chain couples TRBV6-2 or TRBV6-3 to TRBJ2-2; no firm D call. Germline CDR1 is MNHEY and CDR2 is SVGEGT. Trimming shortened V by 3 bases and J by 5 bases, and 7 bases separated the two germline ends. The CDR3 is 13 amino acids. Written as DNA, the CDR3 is TGTGCCAGCAGTTATTCTTATACCGGGGAGCTGTTTTTT. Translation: CASSYSYTGELFF.

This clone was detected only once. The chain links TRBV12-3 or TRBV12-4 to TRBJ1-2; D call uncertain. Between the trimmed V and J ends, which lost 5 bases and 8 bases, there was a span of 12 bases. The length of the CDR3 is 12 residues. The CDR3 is CASSPSRTGYTF. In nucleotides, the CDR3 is TGTGCCAGCAGTCCCAGCCGGACCGGCTACACCTTC.

The CDR3 reads CASSPPDNYEQYF. The CDR3 bases are TGTGCCAGCAGTCCTCCCGACAATTACGAGCAGTACTTC. This rearrangement joins TRBV28 to TRBJ2-7, with D unclear. Germline-derived CDR1 and CDR2 are MDHEN and SYDVKM. There are 13 residues in the CDR3. V gave up 5 bases and J gave up 4 bases, with 12 bases separating them.

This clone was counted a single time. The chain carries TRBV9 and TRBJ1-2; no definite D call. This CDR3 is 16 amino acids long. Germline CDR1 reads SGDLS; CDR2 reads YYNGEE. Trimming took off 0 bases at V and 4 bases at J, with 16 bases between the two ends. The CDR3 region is CASSVALWGEGYGYTF. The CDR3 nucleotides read TGTGCCAGCAGCGTAGCTTTATGGGGAGAGGGCTATGGCTACACCTTC.

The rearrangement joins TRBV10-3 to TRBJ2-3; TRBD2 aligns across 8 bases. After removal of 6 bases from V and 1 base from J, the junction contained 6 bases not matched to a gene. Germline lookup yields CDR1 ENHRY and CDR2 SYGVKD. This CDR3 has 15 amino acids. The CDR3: CAISVAGSGTDTQYF. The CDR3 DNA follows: TGTGCCATCAGCGTAGCGGGATCGGGCACAGATACGCAGTATTTT.

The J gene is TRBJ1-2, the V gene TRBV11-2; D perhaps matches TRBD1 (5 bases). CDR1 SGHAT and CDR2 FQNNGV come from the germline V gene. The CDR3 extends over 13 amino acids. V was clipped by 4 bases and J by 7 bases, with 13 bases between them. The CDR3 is CASSYRDGGGYTF. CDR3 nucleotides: TGTGCCAGCAGCTACCGGGACGGCGGTGGCTACACCTTC.

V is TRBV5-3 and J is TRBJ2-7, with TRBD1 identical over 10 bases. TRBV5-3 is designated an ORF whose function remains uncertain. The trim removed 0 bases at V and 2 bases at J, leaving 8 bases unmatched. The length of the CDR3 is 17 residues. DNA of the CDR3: TGTGCCAGAAGCTTGGGGGGCCGGGACAGGGGCACCTACGAGCAGTACTTC. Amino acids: CARSLGGRDRGTYEQYF.

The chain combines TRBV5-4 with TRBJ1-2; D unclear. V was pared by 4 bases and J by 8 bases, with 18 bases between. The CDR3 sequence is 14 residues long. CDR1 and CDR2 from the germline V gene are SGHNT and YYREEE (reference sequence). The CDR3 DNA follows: TGTGCCAGCAGCGTTATGGGTTTCAAAGAAGGCTACACCTTC. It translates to CASSVMGFKEGYTF.

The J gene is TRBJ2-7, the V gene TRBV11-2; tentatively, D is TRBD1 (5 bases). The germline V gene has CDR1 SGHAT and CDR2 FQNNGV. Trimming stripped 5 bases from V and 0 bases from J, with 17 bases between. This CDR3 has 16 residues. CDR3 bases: TGTGCCAGCAGCACTCCGAGTTACAGGAGCTCCTACGAGCAGTACTTC. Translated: CASSTPSYRSSYEQYF.

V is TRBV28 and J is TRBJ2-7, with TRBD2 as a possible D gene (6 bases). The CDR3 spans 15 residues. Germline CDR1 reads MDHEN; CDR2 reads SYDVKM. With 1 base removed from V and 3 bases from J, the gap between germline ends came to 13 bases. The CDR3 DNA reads TGTGCCAGCAGTTTATCCGGAACTAGCTTCTACGAGCAGTACTTC. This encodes CASSLSGTSFYEQYF. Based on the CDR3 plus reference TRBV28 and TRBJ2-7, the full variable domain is DVKVTQSSRYLVKRTGEKVFLECVQDMDHENMFWYRQDPGLGLRLIYFSYDVKMKEKGDIPEGYSVSREKKERFSLILESASTNQTSMYLCASSLSGTSFYEQYFGPGTRLTVT.

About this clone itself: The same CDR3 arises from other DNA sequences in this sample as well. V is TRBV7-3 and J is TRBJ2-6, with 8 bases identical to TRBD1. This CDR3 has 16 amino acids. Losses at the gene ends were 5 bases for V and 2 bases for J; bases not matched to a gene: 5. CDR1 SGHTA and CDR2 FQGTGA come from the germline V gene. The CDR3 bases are TGTGCCAGCAGCGCACAGGGGGGCGCTGGGGCCAACGTCCTGACTTTC. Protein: CASSAQGGAGANVLTF.

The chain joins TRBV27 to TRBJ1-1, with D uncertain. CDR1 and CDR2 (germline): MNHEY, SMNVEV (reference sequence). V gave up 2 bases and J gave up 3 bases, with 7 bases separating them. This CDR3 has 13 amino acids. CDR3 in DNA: TGTGCCAGCAGTTTAAGGGAAGACACTGAAGCTTTCTTT. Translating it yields CASSLREDTEAFF.

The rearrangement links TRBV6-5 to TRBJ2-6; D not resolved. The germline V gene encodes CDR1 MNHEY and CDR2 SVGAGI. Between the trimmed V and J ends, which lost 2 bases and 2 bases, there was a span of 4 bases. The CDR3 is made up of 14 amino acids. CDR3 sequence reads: CASSYGAGANVLTF. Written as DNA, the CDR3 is TGTGCCAGCAGTTACGGGGCTGGGGCCAACGTCCTGACTTTC.

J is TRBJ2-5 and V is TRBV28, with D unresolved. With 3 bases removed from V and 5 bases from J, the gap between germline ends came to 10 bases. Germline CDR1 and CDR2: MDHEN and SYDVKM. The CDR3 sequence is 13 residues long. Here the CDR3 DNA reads TGTGCCAGCAGTTTGGGTGATTGGGAGACCCAGTACTTC. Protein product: CASSLGDWETQYF.